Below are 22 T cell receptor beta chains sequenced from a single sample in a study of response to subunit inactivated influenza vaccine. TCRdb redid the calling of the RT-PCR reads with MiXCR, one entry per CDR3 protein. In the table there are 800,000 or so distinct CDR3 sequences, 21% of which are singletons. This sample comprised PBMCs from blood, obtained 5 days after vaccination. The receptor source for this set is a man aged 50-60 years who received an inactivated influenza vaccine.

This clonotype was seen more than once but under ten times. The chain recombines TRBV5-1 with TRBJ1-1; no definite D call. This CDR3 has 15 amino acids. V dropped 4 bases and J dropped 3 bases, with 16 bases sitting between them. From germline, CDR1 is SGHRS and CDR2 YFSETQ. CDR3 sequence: CASSPVQPRDTEAFF. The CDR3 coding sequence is TGCGCCAGCAGCCCCGTCCAACCAAGGGACACTGAAGCTTTCTTT.

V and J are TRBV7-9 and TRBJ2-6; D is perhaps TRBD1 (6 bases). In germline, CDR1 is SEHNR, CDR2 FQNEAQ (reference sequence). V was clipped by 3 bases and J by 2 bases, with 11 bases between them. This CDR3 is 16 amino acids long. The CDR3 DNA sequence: TGTGCCAGCAGCTTGTCCTCAGGGGCTGGGGCCAACGTCCTGACTTTC. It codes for CASSLSSGAGANVLTF.

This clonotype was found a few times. The CDR3 loop is CASTSFLSDYGYTF. CDR3 nucleotide sequence: TGTGCCAGCACCAGTTTCCTCTCTGACTATGGCTACACCTTC. The rearrangement joins TRBV12-3 or TRBV12-4 to TRBJ1-2, with D unresolved. The germline V and J ends were trimmed by 7 bases and 3 bases, with 15 bases remaining between them. The CDR3 totals 14 residues.

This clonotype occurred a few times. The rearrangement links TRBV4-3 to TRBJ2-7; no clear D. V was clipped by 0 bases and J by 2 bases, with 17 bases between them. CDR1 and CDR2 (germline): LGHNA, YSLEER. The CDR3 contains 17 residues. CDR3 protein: CASSQDLTWRSTYEQYF. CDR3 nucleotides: TGCGCCAGCAGCCAAGATCTGACGTGGCGCTCGACCTACGAGCAGTACTTC.

The CDR3 sequence: CASSVGRGDEQFF. In nucleotides, the CDR3 is TGTGCCAGCAGTGTAGGTAGAGGAGATGAGCAGTTCTTC. V is TRBV2 and J is TRBJ2-1; D unclear. Per the germline V gene, CDR1 is SNHLY and CDR2 is FYNNEI. V dropped 4 bases and J dropped 8 bases, with 12 bases sitting between them. This CDR3 spans 13 amino acids.

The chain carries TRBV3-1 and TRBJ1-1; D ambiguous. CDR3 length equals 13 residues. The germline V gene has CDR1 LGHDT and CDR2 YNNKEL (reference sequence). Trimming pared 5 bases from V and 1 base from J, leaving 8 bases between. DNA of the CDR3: TGTGCCAGCAGCTACCAGTCGAACACTGAAGCTTTCTTT. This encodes CASSYQSNTEAFF. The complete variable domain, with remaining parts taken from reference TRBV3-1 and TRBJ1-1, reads DTAVSQTPKYLVTQMGNDKSIKCEQNLGHDTMYWYKQDSKKFLKIMFSYNNKELIINETVPNRFSPKSPDKAHLNLHINSLELGDSAVYFCASSYQSNTEAFFGQGTRLTVV.

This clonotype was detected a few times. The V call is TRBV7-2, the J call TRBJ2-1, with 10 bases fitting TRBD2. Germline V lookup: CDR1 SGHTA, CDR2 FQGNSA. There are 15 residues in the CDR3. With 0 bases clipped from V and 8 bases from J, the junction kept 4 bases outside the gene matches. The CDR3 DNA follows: TGTGCCAGCAGCTTAGCACAGACTAGCGGGTATGAGCAGTTCTTC. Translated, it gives CASSLAQTSGYEQFF.

CDR3 DNA sequence: TGTGCCAGCAGGGGACAGGGATACGACACTGAAGCTTTCTTT. It translates to CASRGQGYDTEAFF. The chain combines TRBV6-1 with TRBJ1-1; 9 bases fit TRBD1. Per the germline V gene, CDR1 is MNHNS and CDR2 is SASEGT. The V segment lost 6 bases and the J segment 3 bases; nucleotides outside the gene matches: 5. CDR3 length: 14 amino acids.

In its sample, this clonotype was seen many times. This chain's CDR3 is CASSLEGGRTEAFF. The CDR3 coding sequence is TGCGCCAGCAGCTTGGAAGGGGGAAGGACTGAAGCTTTCTTT. The chain combines TRBV5-1 with TRBJ1-1; D might be TRBD1 (6 bases). Trimming took off 0 bases at V and 5 bases at J, with 11 bases between the two ends. The CDR3 runs 14 residues. Germline V lookup: CDR1 SGHRS, CDR2 YFSETQ.

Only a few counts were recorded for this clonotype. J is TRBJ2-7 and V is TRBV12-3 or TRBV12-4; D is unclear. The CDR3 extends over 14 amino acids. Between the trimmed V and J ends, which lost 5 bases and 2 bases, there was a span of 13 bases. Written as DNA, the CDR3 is TGTGCCAGCAGTCCAAAAGAGAAGGCCTACGAGCAGTACTTC. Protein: CASSPKEKAYEQYF.

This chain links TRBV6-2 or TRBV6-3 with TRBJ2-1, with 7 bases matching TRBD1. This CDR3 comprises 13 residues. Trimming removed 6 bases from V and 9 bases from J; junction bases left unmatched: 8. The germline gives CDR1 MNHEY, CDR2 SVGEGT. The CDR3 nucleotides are TGTGCCAGCAGGATTACAGGGGTCGGTGAGCAGTTCTTC. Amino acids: CASRITGVGEQFF.

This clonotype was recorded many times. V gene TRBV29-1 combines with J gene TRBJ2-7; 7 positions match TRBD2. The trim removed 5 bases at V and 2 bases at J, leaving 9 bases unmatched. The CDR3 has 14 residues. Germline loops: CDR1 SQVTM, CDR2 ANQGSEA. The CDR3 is CSVRDRDYTYEQYF. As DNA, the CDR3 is TGCAGCGTTCGAGACCGGGACTATACCTACGAGCAGTACTTC.

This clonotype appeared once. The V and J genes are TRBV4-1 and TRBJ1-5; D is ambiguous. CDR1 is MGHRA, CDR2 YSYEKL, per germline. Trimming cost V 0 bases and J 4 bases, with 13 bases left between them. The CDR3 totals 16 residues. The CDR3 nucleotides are TGCGCCAGCAGCCAAGAAAGGTCCCAGAGAAATCAGCCCCAGCATTTT. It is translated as CASSQERSQRNQPQHF.

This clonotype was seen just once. The CDR3 sequence: CASSATTGNQPQHF. The CDR3, as DNA: TGTGCCAGCAGCGCCACGACAGGGAACCAGCCCCAGCATTTT. The rearrangement links TRBV7-9 to TRBJ1-5; 7 positions agree with TRBD1. V was pared by 5 bases and J by 7 bases, with 8 bases of the junction left unmatched. CDR1 is SEHNR, CDR2 FQNEAQ, per germline (reference sequence). This CDR3 contains 14 residues.

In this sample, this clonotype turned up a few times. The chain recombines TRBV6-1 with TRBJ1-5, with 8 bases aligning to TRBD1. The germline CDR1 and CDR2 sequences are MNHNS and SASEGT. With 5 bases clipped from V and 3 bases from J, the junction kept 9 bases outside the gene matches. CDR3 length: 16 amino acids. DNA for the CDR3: TGTGCCAGCAGTACCACGCCAGGGGGCCTCAATCAGCCCCAGCATTTT. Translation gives CASSTTPGGLNQPQHF.

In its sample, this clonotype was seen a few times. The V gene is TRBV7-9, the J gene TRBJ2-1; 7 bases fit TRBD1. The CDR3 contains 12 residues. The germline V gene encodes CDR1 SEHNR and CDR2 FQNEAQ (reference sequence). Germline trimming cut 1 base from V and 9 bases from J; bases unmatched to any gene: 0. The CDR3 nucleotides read TGTGCCAGCAGCTTAGAGGGGGCTGAGCAGTTCTTC. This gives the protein CASSLEGAEQFF.

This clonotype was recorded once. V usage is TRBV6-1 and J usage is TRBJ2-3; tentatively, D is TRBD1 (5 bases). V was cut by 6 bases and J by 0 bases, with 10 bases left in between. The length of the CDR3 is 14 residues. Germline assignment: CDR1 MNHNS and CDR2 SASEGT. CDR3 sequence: CASRGGASTDTQYF. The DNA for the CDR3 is TGTGCCAGCAGGGGTGGGGCTAGCACAGATACGCAGTATTTT.

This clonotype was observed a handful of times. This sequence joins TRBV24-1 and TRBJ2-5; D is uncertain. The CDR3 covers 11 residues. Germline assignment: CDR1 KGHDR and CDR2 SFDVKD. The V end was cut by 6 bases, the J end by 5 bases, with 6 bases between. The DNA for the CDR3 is TGTGCCACCAGTCACCGGGAGACCCAGTACTTC. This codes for CATSHRETQYF.

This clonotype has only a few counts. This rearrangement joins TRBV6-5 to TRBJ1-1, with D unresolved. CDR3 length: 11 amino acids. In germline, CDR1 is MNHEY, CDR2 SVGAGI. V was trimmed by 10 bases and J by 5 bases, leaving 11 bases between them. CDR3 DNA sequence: TGTGCCATCCCCAAAGGGACTGAAGCTTTCTTT. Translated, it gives CAIPKGTEAFF.

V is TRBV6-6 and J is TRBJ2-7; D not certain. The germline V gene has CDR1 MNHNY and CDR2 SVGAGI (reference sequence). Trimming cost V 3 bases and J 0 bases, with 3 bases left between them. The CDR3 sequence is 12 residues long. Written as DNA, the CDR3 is TGTGCCAGCAGTTATGACTCCTACGAGCAGTACTTC. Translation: CASSYDSYEQYF.

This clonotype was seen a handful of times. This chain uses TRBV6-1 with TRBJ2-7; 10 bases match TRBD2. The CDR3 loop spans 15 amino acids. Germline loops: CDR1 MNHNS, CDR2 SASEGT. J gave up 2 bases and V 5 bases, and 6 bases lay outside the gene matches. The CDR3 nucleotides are TGTGCCAGCAGTCCACTAGCGGGGAGCACCTACGAGCAGTACTTC. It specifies CASSPLAGSTYEQYF.

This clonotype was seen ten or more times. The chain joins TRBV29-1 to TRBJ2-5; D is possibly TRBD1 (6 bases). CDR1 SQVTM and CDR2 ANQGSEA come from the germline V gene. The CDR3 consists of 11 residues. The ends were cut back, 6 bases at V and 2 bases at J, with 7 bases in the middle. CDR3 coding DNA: TGCAGCGTGGGACAACAAGAGACCCAGTACTTC. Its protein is CSVGQQETQYF.